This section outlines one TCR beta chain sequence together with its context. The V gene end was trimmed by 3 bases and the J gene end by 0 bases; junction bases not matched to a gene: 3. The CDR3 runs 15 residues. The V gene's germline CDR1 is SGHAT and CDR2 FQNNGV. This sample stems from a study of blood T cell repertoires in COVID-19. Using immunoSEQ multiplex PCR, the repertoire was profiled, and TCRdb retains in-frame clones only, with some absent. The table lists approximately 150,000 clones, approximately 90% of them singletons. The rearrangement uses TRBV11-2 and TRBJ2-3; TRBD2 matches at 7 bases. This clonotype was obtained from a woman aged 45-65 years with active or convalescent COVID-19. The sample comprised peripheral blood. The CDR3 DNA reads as TGTGCCAGCAGCTTCGAGCGGGGTAGCACAGATACGCAGTATTTT. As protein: CASSFERGSTDTQYF. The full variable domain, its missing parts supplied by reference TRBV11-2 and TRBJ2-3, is EAGVAQSPRYKIIEKRQSVAFWCNPISGHATLYWYQQILGQGPKLLIQFQNNGVVDDSQLPKDRFSAERLKGVDSTLKIQPAKLEDSAVYLCASSFERGSTDTQYFGPGTRLTVL.